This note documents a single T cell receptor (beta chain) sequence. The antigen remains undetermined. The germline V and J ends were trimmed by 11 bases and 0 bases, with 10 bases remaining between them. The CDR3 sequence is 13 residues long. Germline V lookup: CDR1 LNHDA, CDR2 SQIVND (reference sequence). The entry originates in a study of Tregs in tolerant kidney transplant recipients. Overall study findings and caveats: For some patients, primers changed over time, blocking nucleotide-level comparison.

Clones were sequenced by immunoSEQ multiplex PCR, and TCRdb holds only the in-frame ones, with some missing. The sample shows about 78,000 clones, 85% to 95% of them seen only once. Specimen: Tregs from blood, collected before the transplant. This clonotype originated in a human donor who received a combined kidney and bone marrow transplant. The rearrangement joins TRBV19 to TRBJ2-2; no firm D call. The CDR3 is CALADTNTGELFF. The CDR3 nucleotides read TGTGCCTTAGCCGACACGAACACCGGGGAGCTGTTTTTT.